Reported below is one T cell receptor (beta chain). What it binds is not known. The record originates from a study of T cell repertoires in cytomegalovirus infection. Study context: Well-studied HLA-B-restricted epitopes and recently identified HLA-C-restricted epitopes of CMV were both used in the study. Public TCR beta signature analysis indicated the presence of both CMV infection and matching HLA type. Findings and caveats of the study: In two of eight donors, the top clonotype was HLA-C-restricted CMV-specific. There were carriers of CMV plus the relevant HLA, and cumulative public TCR beta family frequency identified them.

TCRdb reanalysed the reads using MiXCR and keeps one entry per CDR3 protein. The sample lists 69,000 or so distinct CDR3 sequences, around 30% occurring once. Germline values: CDR1 MNHEY, CDR2 SVGEGT. The V and J ends lost 0 bases and 5 bases, in that order; junction bases with no gene match: 9. The CDR3 covers 16 residues. Specimen: CD8+ T cells from cultured PBMCs, collected from culture after CMV antigen stimulation. The receptor was derived from a human donor in good health (CMV status not recorded). Some clones in this sample may be carry-over from other donors' samples. V gene TRBV6-2 or TRBV6-3 combines with J gene TRBJ2-7, with 8 bases matching TRBD2. The CDR3, as DNA: TGTGCCAGCAGTTACTCCAAGCGCGGGGGGTCTGACGAGCAGTACTTC. Protein sequence: CASSYSKRGGSDEQYF.